This T cell receptor (beta chain) derives from a study of T cells in tuberculosis. The overall study: T cells were selected with CD1B tetramers loaded with glucose monomycolate. Overall study findings and caveats: Samples were chosen by availability of cryopreserved specimens. A GMM-specific repertoire classifier reached roughly 90% accuracy, AUROC over 0.85.

Sequencing used immunoSEQ multiplex PCR; TCRdb keeps in-frame clones, though not all of them. The sample includes tens of thousands of clones, 87% of them seen just once. A note on this clone: Its target is not known.

With 0 bases removed from V and 4 bases from J, the gap between germline ends came to 13 bases. Germline assignment: CDR1 MRHNA and CDR2 SNTAGT. The CDR3 extends over 16 amino acids. Time point meaning: new active TB diagnosis, blood taken before or within 7 days of starting treatment. Each patient had positive sputum smear microscopy and/or positive culture. Source: PBMCs, taken at tuberculosis diagnosis. This chain links TRBV6-4 with TRBJ1-5; D call uncertain. The sequence was collected from an adult with tuberculosis. The CDR3 sequence: CASSDSGGFGNQPQHF. CDR3 DNA: TGTGCCAGCAGTGACTCAGGAGGGTTCGGGAATCAGCCCCAGCATTTT.